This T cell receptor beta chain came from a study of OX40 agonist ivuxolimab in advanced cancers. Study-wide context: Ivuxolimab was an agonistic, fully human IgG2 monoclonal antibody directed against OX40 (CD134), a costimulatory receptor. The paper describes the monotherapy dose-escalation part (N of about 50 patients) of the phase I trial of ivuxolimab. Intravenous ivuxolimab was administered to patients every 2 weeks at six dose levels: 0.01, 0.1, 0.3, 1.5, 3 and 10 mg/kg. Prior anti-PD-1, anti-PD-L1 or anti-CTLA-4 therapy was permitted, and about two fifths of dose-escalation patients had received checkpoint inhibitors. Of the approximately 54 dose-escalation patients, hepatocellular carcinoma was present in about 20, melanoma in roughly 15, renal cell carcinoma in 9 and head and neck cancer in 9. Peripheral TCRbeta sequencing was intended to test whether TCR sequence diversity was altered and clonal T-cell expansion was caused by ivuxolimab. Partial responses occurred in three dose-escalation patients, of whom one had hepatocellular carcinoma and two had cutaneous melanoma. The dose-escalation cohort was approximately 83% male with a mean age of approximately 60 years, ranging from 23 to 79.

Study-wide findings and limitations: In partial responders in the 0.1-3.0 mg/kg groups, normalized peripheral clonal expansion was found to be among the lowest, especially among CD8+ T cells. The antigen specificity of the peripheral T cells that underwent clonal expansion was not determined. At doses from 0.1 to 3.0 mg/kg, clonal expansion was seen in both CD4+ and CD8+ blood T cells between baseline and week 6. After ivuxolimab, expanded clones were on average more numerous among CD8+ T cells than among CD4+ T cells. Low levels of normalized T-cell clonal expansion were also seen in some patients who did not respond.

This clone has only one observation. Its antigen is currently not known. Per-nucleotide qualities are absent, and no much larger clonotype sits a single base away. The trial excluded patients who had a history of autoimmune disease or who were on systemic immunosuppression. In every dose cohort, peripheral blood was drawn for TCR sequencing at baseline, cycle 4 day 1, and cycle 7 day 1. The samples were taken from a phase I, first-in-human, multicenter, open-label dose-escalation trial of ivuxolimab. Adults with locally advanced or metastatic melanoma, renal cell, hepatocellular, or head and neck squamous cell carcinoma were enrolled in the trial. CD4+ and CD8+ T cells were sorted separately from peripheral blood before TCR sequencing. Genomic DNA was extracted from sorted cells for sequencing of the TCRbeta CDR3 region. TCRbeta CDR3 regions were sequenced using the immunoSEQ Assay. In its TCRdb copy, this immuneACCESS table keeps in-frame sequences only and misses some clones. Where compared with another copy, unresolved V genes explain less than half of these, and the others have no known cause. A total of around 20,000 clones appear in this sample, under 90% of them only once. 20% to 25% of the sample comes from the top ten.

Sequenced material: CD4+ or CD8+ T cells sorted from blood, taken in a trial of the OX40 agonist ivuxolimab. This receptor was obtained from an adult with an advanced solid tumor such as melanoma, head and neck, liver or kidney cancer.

Read as DNA, the sequence is TGTGCCAGCAGCTTAGGCCCAGGGGGGGGCTACACCTTC. This encodes CASSLGPGGGYTF. The rearranged chain carries TRBV7-8 and TRBJ1-2; 7 bases in the middle match TRBD1. The CDR3, cysteine through phenylalanine, is 13 amino acids long. CDR3 DNA only is kept here, 39 bases in frame from base 1. From the germline V gene, CDR1 is SGHVS and CDR2 is FQNEAQ. Trimmed from V: 1 base; trimmed from J: 8 bases; junction bases lacking a gene match: 4.